These T cell receptor beta chains were read from a single sample in a study of blood T cell repertoires in COVID-19. The data were produced by immunoSEQ multiplex PCR, yet TCRdb's version contains in-frame clones alone and is incomplete. The table includes 150,000 to 200,000 clones, 75% to 90% detected once. Sequenced material: PBMCs or T cells enriched from blood (not recorded which). Receptor source: an older woman who had recovered from COVID-19. The conserved cysteine and the conserved F or W are not part of the CDR3 here.

J gene | V gene | CDR3 protein
TRBJ1-2 | TRBV4-1 | ASSQDQGQNYGYT
TRBJ2-7 | TRBV6-4 | ASTDGLAGEQY
TRBJ1-4 | TRBV7-9 | ASSLGGRVDEKLF
TRBJ2-3 | TRBV5-1 | ASSLVGQGVDTQY
TRBJ2-1 | TRBV11-1 | ASSPDRAGEQF
TRBJ2-1 | TRBV19 | ASSQREGLSSYNEQF
TRBJ2-2 | TRBV11-3 | ASSPGQGRAGELF
TRBJ1-5 | TRBV19 | ASSIDPVTNNQPQH
TRBJ2-5 | TRBV5-4 | ASSSLGGNSQETQY
TRBJ2-2 | TRBV24-1 | ATTGRSNTGELF
TRBJ2-2 | TRBV10-2 | ASSSGTVNTGELF
TRBJ2-7 | TRBV19 | ASSLTSGASNEQY
TRBJ2-5 | TRBV2 | ASSPDRGYQETQY
TRBJ2-3 | TRBV7-9 | ASSFAGTSDGTQY
TRBJ2-3 | TRBV5-1 | ASSLVGGSGTDTQY
TRBJ1-1 | TRBV27 | ASSWGTGGSEAF
TRBJ2-1 | TRBV3-1/TRBV3-2 | ASSLLAGLPNEQF
TRBJ1-3 | TRBV6-1 | ASSEEWRPTGNTIY
TRBJ1-6 | TRBV12-5 | ASGLGQSNSPLH
TRBJ1-2 | TRBV18 | ASSPLGTGNLYGYT
TRBJ2-1 | TRBV5-1 | ASSLASLSYNEQF
TRBJ1-2 | TRBV10-3 | AISETGGVGGYT
TRBJ1-2 | TRBV5-1 | ASKTGGSRNYGYT
TRBJ1-1 | TRBV13 | ASSPLGGNTEAF
TRBJ1-5 | TRBV27 | ASSLGQGNIQPQH
TRBJ2-1 | TRBV9 | ASSVGQGSYNEQF
TRBJ1-2 | TRBV19 | ASSHNDRFSYGYT
TRBJ2-5 | TRBV27 | ASRGQLQETQY
TRBJ1-2 | TRBV12-3/TRBV12-4 | ASSLNYGYT
TRBJ2-2 | TRBV10-1 | ASSRTGTGRTTGELF
TRBJ2-5 | TRBV10-2 | ASSESNPGALAGKGKTQY
TRBJ2-1 | TRBV11-1 | ASSLRDGSYNEQF
TRBJ2-1 | TRBV5-1 | ASTPDRAYNEQF
TRBJ1-1 | TRBV3-1/TRBV3-2 | ASSNVRVTGFGYTEAF
TRBJ1-4 | TRBV5-3 | ASRIIKYEKLF
TRBJ1-1 | TRBV28 | ASSFGSGTPPGPEAF
TRBJ2-2 | TRBV19 | ASSPVRGGRAPGELF
TRBJ2-7 | TRBV28 | ASSGRGNLIYEQY
TRBJ2-1 | TRBV27 | ASKASVPTYNEQF
TRBJ2-5 | TRBV19 | ASSSTGTPKETQY
TRBJ2-2 | TRBV2 | ASSVRTGNTGELF
TRBJ1-6 | TRBV12-5 | ASGLSAVRVPSSPLH
TRBJ2-3 | TRBV18 | ASSPVTSGGFPTQY
TRBJ2-5 | TRBV5-1 | ASSLGSGETQY
TRBJ2-3 | TRBV5-1 | ASSLGYRLAGRTDTQY
TRBJ1-2 | TRBV5-5 | ASSFTGGTTEGYT
TRBJ2-7 | TRBV2 | ASSGGRGSYEQY
TRBJ1-1 | TRBV15 | ATSRTGSGTTEAF
TRBJ2-7 | TRBV7-9 | ASSPTAYEQY
TRBJ1-1 | TRBV20-1 | SARSTGEAF
TRBJ2-1 | TRBV10-3 | AISESAGSGNEQF
TRBJ1-5 | TRBV19 | ASSTQTGGSNQPQH
TRBJ2-1 | TRBV6-1 | ASSGGPTSGRYNEQF
TRBJ2-3 | TRBV7-9 | ASSSRSSGLYTDTQY